This T cell receptor beta chain was captured in a study of blood T cell repertoires in COVID-19. The wider study: The study drew acute and convalescent COVID-19 samples from the United States, Italy and Spain.

V lost 5 bases to trimming and J lost 4 bases; unmatched junction nucleotides: 6. This CDR3 spans 14 amino acids. From germline, CDR1 is MNHEY and CDR2 SVGEGT. Original analysis: Using reference gene primer amplification, nucleated cell counts were estimated. Data came from immunoSEQ multiplex PCR; TCRdb stores just in-frame clones and leaves some out. The V and J calls and clone size come from that table; D and trimming were worked out from the DNA. The data contain 650,000 to 800,000 clones, about nine tenths of them singletons. The sequenced material came from peripheral blood. The genes are TRBV6-2 or TRBV6-3 and TRBJ1-1; 8 positions match TRBD1. This TCR came from a young woman with acute or convalescent COVID-19. The CDR3 spells CASSQQGGSTEAFF. DNA of the CDR3: TGTGCCAGCAGTCAACAGGGGGGGAGCACTGAAGCTTTCTTT.